This T cell receptor (beta chain) was sequenced during a study of cytomegalovirus exposure and HLA in healthy donors. The PCR made use of 60 Vbeta and 13 Jbeta primers. Clones were sequenced by immunoSEQ multiplex PCR, and TCRdb holds only the in-frame ones, with some missing. This repertoire shows roughly 130,000 clones, about 70% found once; its top ten account for roughly 3%. Study-wide findings and caveats: After further analysis at a later stage, under 20,000 TCR beta sequences were associated with HLA alleles at 0.05 false discovery rate.

Note on this clone: Antigen: not known.

The sample was PBMCs. The clonotype comes from a woman aged 60-70 years in good health and CMV-seropositive.

CDR3 DNA: TGTGCCATCAGTGAGCCGACAGGGGGTGGTGCTATAGGCAATCAGCCCCAGCATTTT. Translated, it gives CAISEPTGGGAIGNQPQHF. This rearrangement joins TRBV10-3 to TRBJ1-5, with 9 nucleotides matching TRBD1. In germline, CDR1 is ENHRY, CDR2 SYGVKD. The CDR3 is 19 amino acids. V was clipped by 2 bases and J by 2 bases; unmatched bases: 13.